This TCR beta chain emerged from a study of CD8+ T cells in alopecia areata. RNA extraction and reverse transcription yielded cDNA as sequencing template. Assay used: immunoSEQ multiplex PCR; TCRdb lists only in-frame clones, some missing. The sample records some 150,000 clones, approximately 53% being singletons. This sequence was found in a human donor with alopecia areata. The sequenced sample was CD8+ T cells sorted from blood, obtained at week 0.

The CDR3, as DNA: TGCGAGGGACAACGGACTAGCGGGGGGGCCGTGCCCAGCACAGATACGCAGTATTTT. The encoded protein is CEGQRTSGGAVPSTDTQYF. The rearrangement uses TRBV23-1 and TRBJ2-3, with 15 bases lining up with TRBD2. TRBV23-1 is placed among ORFs of uncertain function. This CDR3 spans 19 amino acids.